Listed below are T cell receptor beta chains from one sample, sequenced in a study of blood T cell repertoires in COVID-19. Produced via immunoSEQ multiplex PCR; TCRdb's table is partial and in-frame only. The sample contains about 140,000 clones, about four fifths of which appear only once. Sequencing used PBMCs or T cells enriched from blood (not recorded which). The receptors derive from a man aged 35-49 years with acute COVID-19. The CDR3 runs from the conserved cysteine through the conserved F or W.

V gene	J gene	CDR3 length	CDR3 protein
TRBV7-9	TRBJ1-3	17	CASSTGISRTTGNTIYF
TRBV3-1/TRBV3-2	TRBJ1-1	15	CASSQAFRGNTEAFF
TRBV3-1/TRBV3-2	TRBJ1-5	16	CASSQDLPGLGQPQHF
TRBV27	TRBJ1-2	12	CASRSGDIGYTF
TRBV4-2	TRBJ1-5	17	CASSQDGQLNSNQPQHF
TRBV5-3	TRBJ1-5	14	CARSYTGRGQPQHF
TRBV28	TRBJ1-5	16	CASSPSLGLGNQPQHF
TRBV11-3	TRBJ2-2	13	CASSLVSTGELFF
TRBV28	TRBJ1-3	13	CASSWRAGNTIYF
TRBV19	TRBJ1-2	17	CASSTRTGGAIYYGYTF
TRBV6-6	TRBJ1-2	14	CASSYSESDYGYTF
TRBV9	TRBJ1-4	14	CASSGGTGDEKLFF
TRBV30	TRBJ2-7	13	CAWNLGAQDEQYF
TRBV4-3	TRBJ1-1	12	CASSQTGAEAFF
TRBV15	TRBJ1-3	16	CATSRGPLRAGNTIYF
TRBV14	TRBJ2-1	13	CASRRLAGSRLFF
TRBV21-1	TRBJ1-5	14	CASSTPDRVQPQHF
TRBV18	TRBJ1-5	15	CASSPPGRGNQPQHF
TRBV7-2	TRBJ1-2	16	CASSLGGTGGGYGYTF
TRBV9	TRBJ2-3	15	CASSVRGSGTDTQYF
TRBV4-1	TRBJ2-1	15	CASSHLAGELNEQFF
TRBV29-1	TRBJ2-7	11	CSVQGLDEQYF
TRBV19	TRBJ2-3	14	CASSQDSSTDTQYF
TRBV20-1	TRBJ1-2	11	CSAVRDYGYTF
TRBV19	TRBJ1-1	14	CASSEGGAATEAFF
TRBV6-5	TRBJ1-2	12	CASSPGYYGYTF
TRBV6-5	TRBJ1-3	15	CASSITGESGNTIYF
TRBV10-1	TRBJ2-3	13	CASSAETGDTQYF
TRBV11-2	TRBJ1-1	13	CASSLETGDEAFF
TRBV29-1	TRBJ2-7	13	CSVEGDGSYEQYF
TRBV27	TRBJ1-2	13	CASSSTANYGYTF
TRBV7-2	TRBJ2-7	15	CASSFRPGQNYEQYF
TRBV5-1	TRBJ1-3	14	CASSPGDPGNTIYF
TRBV28	TRBJ2-1	14	CASKEAGGYNEQFF
TRBV7-2	TRBJ2-7	14	CASSLASGSYEQYF
TRBV7-2	TRBJ1-1	11	CASRRDSEAFF
TRBV19	TRBJ2-1	15	CASSIGGGSYNEQFF
TRBV15	TRBJ2-7	14	CATSRVGGANEQYF
TRBV29-1	TRBJ2-1	11	CSVVSNNEQFF
TRBV4-3	TRBJ2-6	17	CASSQDIGESGANVLTF
TRBV29-1	TRBJ1-2	12	CSGNTGGPGYTF
TRBV5-8	TRBJ2-1	13	CASRGRGNNEQFF
TRBV7-2	TRBJ2-1	16	CASSLAGAEPYNEQFF
TRBV27	TRBJ2-5	13	CASSFVDQETQYF
TRBV4-3	TRBJ2-7	15	CASSQRTGGSYEQYF
TRBV29-1	TRBJ1-2	16	CSVARGDRSITYGYTF
TRBV28	TRBJ1-2	13	CATSQGPGYGYTF
TRBV9	TRBJ1-1	17	CASSVDSGGGRNTEAFF
TRBV15	TRBJ1-2	14	CATSRNRVSYGYTF
TRBV16	TRBJ2-7	15	CASNYRVGTSYEQYF
TRBV12-5	TRBJ1-2	13	CASGLLGAGGYTF
TRBV7-6	TRBJ2-3	17	CASSLGRLGRGTDTQYF
TRBV9	TRBJ2-6	15	CASSVGISGANVLTF